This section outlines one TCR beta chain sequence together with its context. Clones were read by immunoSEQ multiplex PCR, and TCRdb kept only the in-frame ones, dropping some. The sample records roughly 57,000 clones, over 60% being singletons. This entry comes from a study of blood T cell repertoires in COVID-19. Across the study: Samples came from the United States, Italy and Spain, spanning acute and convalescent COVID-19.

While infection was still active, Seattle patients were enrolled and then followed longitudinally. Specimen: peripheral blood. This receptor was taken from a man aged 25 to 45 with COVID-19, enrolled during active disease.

The CDR3 DNA reads TGTGCCAGCAGTCCTATAGAGACCGGGGAGCTGTTTTTT. This translates into CASSPIETGELFF. The genes are TRBV28 and TRBJ2-2; D call uncertain. This CDR3 spans 13 amino acids. CDR1 and CDR2 (germline): MDHEN, SYDVKM. The ends were cut back, 5 bases at V and 5 bases at J, with 9 bases in the middle.